The 24 T cell receptor beta chains reported below all come from one sample, sequenced in a study of cytomegalovirus exposure and HLA in healthy donors. The protocol was immunoSEQ multiplex PCR, while the TCRdb copy is restricted to in-frame clones and leaves out a portion. The table lists about 180,000 clones, approximately 87% of them singletons. Sequencing was carried out using PBMCs. All receptors derive from a woman under 40 in good health and CMV-seronegative.

The V gene is TRBV7-2, the J gene TRBJ2-7, with D perhaps matching TRBD1 (6 bases). The length of the CDR3 is 16 residues. Germline lookup yields CDR1 SGHTA and CDR2 FQGNSA. V lost 2 bases, J lost 4 bases, and 18 bases lay in between. The CDR3 region is CASSLSLQGTGYEQYF. CDR3 nucleotides: TGTGCCAGCAGCTTAAGCCTACAGGGAACCGGTTACGAGCAGTACTTC.

The gene calls are TRBV4-1 and TRBJ2-7; a possible D gene is TRBD1 (6 bases). V gave up 3 bases and J gave up 3 bases, with 12 bases separating them. Germline CDR1 and CDR2: MGHRA and YSYEKL. The CDR3 totals 14 residues. CDR3 residues: CASSQDTGNYEQYF. As DNA, the CDR3 is TGCGCCAGCAGCCAGGATACAGGGAACTACGAGCAGTACTTC.

V and J are TRBV7-2 and TRBJ2-3; 9 bases line up with TRBD2. Germline V gene sequence: CDR1 SGHTA, CDR2 FQGNSA. The V and J ends lost 1 base and 3 bases, in that order; junction bases with no gene match: 8. There are 17 residues in the CDR3. This CDR3 is CASSLGAGGGSTDTQYF. The CDR3 DNA is TGTGCCAGCAGCTTAGGAGCGGGGGGAGGGTCTACAGATACGCAGTATTTT.

The gene calls are TRBV19 and TRBJ1-1; TRBD1 might be the D (6 bases). The CDR3 is 14 residues long. The V end lost 6 bases, the J end lost 3 bases, and 14 bases lay between the germline ends. CDR1 and CDR2 (germline): LNHDA, SQIVND (reference sequence). CDR3 in DNA: TGTGCCAGTAGAACAGGGTCATACTACACTGAAGCTTTCTTT. Translating it yields CASRTGSYYTEAFF.

The genes are TRBV4-2 and TRBJ2-7, with D possibly being TRBD1 (6 bases). The V and J ends lost 1 base and 2 bases respectively, with 18 bases between them. Germline values: CDR1 LGHNA, CDR2 YNFKEQ. This CDR3 has 17 amino acids. DNA for the CDR3: TGTGCCAGCAGCCAAGTGGAATTAACAGGGCCGACCTACGAGCAGTACTTC. Encoded protein: CASSQVELTGPTYEQYF.

The chain is built from TRBV7-9 and TRBJ2-2, with D perhaps TRBD1 (6 bases). Germline CDR1 reads SEHNR; CDR2 reads FQNEAQ (reference sequence). V lost 5 bases to trimming and J lost 1 base, with 17 bases between them. The CDR3 extends over 17 amino acids. Here the CDR3 reads CASSPRDTDLNTGELFF. CDR3 DNA: TGTGCCAGCAGCCCCCGGGACACAGACCTGAACACCGGGGAGCTGTTTTTT.

The chain carries TRBV5-1 and TRBJ1-1; 8 bases are a match to TRBD1. Germline trimming cut 4 bases from V and 1 base from J; bases unmatched to any gene: 24. The CDR3 has 21 residues. From germline, CDR1 is SGHRS and CDR2 YFSETQ. CDR3 sequence (DNA): TGCGCCAGCAGCCCCCGGACAGGGATGGTTTGGGGAAAGGGTTCGAACACTGAAGCTTTCTTT. Protein product: CASSPRTGMVWGKGSNTEAFF.

This clone has only a few counts. The V gene is TRBV10-2, the J gene TRBJ1-2; the D gene is possibly TRBD1 (6 bases). The CDR3 consists of 14 residues. CDR1 is WSHSY, CDR2 SAAADI, per germline. Trimming removed 2 bases from V and 7 bases from J, with 14 bases in between. The CDR3 bases are TGCGCCAGCAGTGAGAACCTGCAGGGGTTTGGCTACACCTTC. Translation: CASSENLQGFGYTF.

V is TRBV4-1 and J is TRBJ2-7; 7 bases fit TRBD1. CDR3 size: 13 residues. Germline trimming cut 0 bases from V and 6 bases from J; bases unmatched to any gene: 2. Germline loops: CDR1 MGHRA, CDR2 YSYEKL. The CDR3 DNA sequence: TGCGCCAGCAGCCAAGATAGGGGGCTCGAGCAGTACTTC. As protein: CASSQDRGLEQYF.

The chain couples TRBV29-1 to TRBJ2-7; TRBD1 aligns across 8 bases. This CDR3 contains 14 residues. The J segment lost 5 bases and the V segment lost 4 bases, leaving 10 bases of the junction unmatched. The germline CDR1 and CDR2 sequences are SQVTM and ANQGSEA. CDR3 DNA sequence: TGCAGCGTTGTACTACAGGGGGGTAGGAACGAGCAGTACTTC. Its translation: CSVVLQGGRNEQYF.

The V and J genes are TRBV5-1 and TRBJ2-2; possibly TRBD1 for D (5 bases). V gave up 4 bases and J gave up 6 bases, with 7 bases separating them. Germline V gives CDR1 SGHRS, CDR2 YFSETQ. The CDR3 totals 12 residues. Written as DNA, the CDR3 is TGCGCCAGCAGCCAGGGCCCCGGGGAGCTGTTTTTT. The encoded protein is CASSQGPGELFF.

The chain couples TRBV29-1 to TRBJ2-7, with TRBD1 as a possible D gene (6 bases). CDR1 and CDR2 (germline): SQVTM, ANQGSEA. This CDR3 has 15 residues. Trimming cost V 4 bases and J 0 bases, with 16 bases left between them. CDR3 nucleotide sequence: TGCAGCGTTGTCTTCTTGGGACATAGCTCCTACGAGCAGTACTTC. Protein: CSVVFLGHSSYEQYF.

The chain employs TRBV11-3 and TRBJ1-1; D is perhaps TRBD1 (5 bases). CDR3 size: 13 residues. The V end lost 3 bases, the J end lost 0 bases, and 5 bases lay between the germline ends. Germline loops: CDR1 SGHNT, CDR2 YENEEA. CDR3 in amino acids: CASSFRVNTEAFF. The DNA for the CDR3 is TGTGCCAGCAGCTTCAGGGTGAACACTGAAGCTTTCTTT.

The J gene is TRBJ2-7, the V gene TRBV5-6, with D possibly being TRBD2 (5 bases). Trimming took off 2 bases at V and 2 bases at J, with 11 bases between the two ends. The CDR3 runs 14 residues. The germline gives CDR1 SGHDT, CDR2 YYEEEE. For the CDR3, the DNA is TGTGCCAGCAGCTTCGGAGAGGGCACCTACGAGCAGTACTTC. Amino acids: CASSFGEGTYEQYF.

This chain connects TRBV25-1 to TRBJ2-7; D possibly corresponds to TRBD2 (5 bases). Germline CDR1 and CDR2: MGHDK and SYGVNS. This CDR3 contains 13 residues. V was trimmed by 5 bases and J by 2 bases, leaving 10 bases between them. The CDR3 DNA reads as TGTGCCAGCAGTCTGAGGGAACCCTACGAGCAGTACTTC. Translating it yields CASSLREPYEQYF.

The chain joins TRBV19 to TRBJ1-1; no definite D call. The CDR3 is 14 residues long. CDR1 and CDR2 (germline): LNHDA, SQIVND (reference sequence). V gave up 2 bases and J gave up 0 bases, with 7 bases separating them. Here the CDR3 reads CASSIFSMNTEAFF. For the CDR3, the DNA is TGTGCCAGTAGTATATTCAGTATGAACACTGAAGCTTTCTTT.

V is TRBV12-5 and J is TRBJ2-5, with 9 bases matching TRBD2. Trimming removed 2 bases from V and 5 bases from J; junction bases left unmatched: 15. The CDR3 totals 18 residues. The germline V gene has CDR1 LGHNT and CDR2 FRNRAP. CDR3 nucleotide sequence: TGTGCTAGTGGTTTGTCCACACCCCTAGCGGGGTGGGTGGAGACCCAGTACTTC. This translates into CASGLSTPLAGWVETQYF.

This clone appeared a single time. This chain uses TRBV11-2 with TRBJ1-1; D perhaps matches TRBD1 (6 bases). The CDR3 is made up of 12 amino acids. The germline V gene has CDR1 SGHAT and CDR2 FQNNGV. V was cut by 3 bases and J by 7 bases, with 9 bases left in between. The chain's CDR3 is CASSFRTVEAFF. The CDR3 DNA follows: TGTGCCAGCAGCTTTAGGACAGTTGAAGCTTTCTTT.

The V gene is TRBV7-9, the J gene TRBJ1-1; 9 nucleotides agree with TRBD1. Per germline, CDR1 SEHNR and CDR2 FQNEAQ (reference sequence). J was trimmed by 4 bases and V by 6 bases; bases with no gene match: 6. The CDR3 length is 14 residues. The CDR3, as DNA: TGTGCCAGCAGACCAATGACAGGGGGCACTGAAGCTTTCTTT. This translates into CASRPMTGGTEAFF.

By share of the sample, this clone is medium-sized. CDR3 DNA sequence: TGTGCCAGCAGCCAAGAGCGGGGGGGCCCAGATACGCAGTATTTT. Amino acid sequence: CASSQERGGPDTQYF. J is TRBJ2-3 and V is TRBV4-2; 9 nucleotides match TRBD2. The V and J ends lost 0 bases and 4 bases, in that order; junction bases with no gene match: 2. This CDR3 has 15 amino acids. CDR1 and CDR2 (germline): LGHNA, YNFKEQ.

The V gene is TRBV7-9, the J gene TRBJ2-5, with 7 bases lining up with TRBD1. The trim removed 1 base at V and 5 bases at J, leaving 7 bases unmatched. The germline V gene encodes CDR1 SEHNR and CDR2 FQNEAQ (reference sequence). The CDR3 has 15 amino acids. CDR3 DNA: TGTGCCAGCAGCTTAGACGGTCCCAGGGGGGAGACCCAGTACTTC. Protein product: CASSLDGPRGETQYF.

As concerns this clone: Additional DNA sequences in this sample encode the identical CDR3. This chain uses TRBV30 with TRBJ2-7; 10 bases are shared with TRBD1. CDR1 is GTSNPN, CDR2 SVGIG, per germline (reference sequence). The V and J ends lost 3 bases and 3 bases, in that order; junction bases with no gene match: 5. CDR3 size: 14 residues. CDR3 region: CAWSPGTGDYEQYF. The CDR3 DNA reads TGTGCCTGGAGCCCCGGGACAGGGGACTACGAGCAGTACTTC.

V is TRBV6-6 and J is TRBJ1-1; D remains ambiguous. V lost 8 bases, J lost 6 bases, and 16 bases lay in between. This CDR3 spans 13 amino acids. CDR1 and CDR2 (germline): MNHNY, SVGAGI (reference sequence). CDR3 residues: CASSSGEMAEAFF. The CDR3 bases are TGTGCCAGCTCCTCCGGGGAAATGGCTGAAGCTTTCTTT.

The gene calls are TRBV18 and TRBJ2-1, with D perhaps matching TRBD2 (5 bases). V was clipped by 7 bases and J by 3 bases, with 7 bases between them. The CDR3 loop spans 12 amino acids. Germline CDR1 reads KGHSH; CDR2 reads LQKENI. CDR3 bases: TGTGCCAGCTTAGGGAGCTACAATGAGCAGTTCTTC. It codes for CASLGSYNEQFF.